The next 17 T cell receptor beta chains were all read from a single sample in a study of regulatory T cells in long-lasting Graves disease. Time point noted: persistent/refractory GD, antithyroid drugs over 5 years with positive TRAb. RNA extracted from PBMCs served as the sequencing template. Combining iRepertoire HTBI primers with Arm-PCR of CDR3 regions, the authors built TCR beta libraries. Each CDR3 protein is one row after TCRdb ran MiXCR on the multiplex PCR reads. The sample contains approximately 350,000 distinct CDR3 sequences, roughly 25% of which appear only once. Source: peripheral blood mononuclear cells (PBMCs), taken when the disease was refractory, from a patient treated with antithyroid drugs. The receptors come from a middle-aged woman with Graves disease.

The chain uses TRBV29-1 and TRBJ2-1, with no clear D. This CDR3 spans 12 amino acids. V lost 3 bases to trimming and J lost 6 bases, with 9 bases between them. Germline CDR1 SQVTM, CDR2 ANQGSEA. The CDR3 DNA follows: TGCAGCGTTGAGGTGTTTAGCAATGAGCAGTTCTTC. It specifies CSVEVFSNEQFF.

At least ten counts were recorded for this clonotype. The J gene is TRBJ2-2, the V gene TRBV28; D gene unclear. V shed 7 bases and J shed 0 bases, with 15 bases lying between them. The CDR3 length is 16 residues. The germline gives CDR1 MDHEN, CDR2 SYDVKM. For the CDR3, the DNA is TGTGCCAGCACCCAGGTGGGCTCCACGAACACCGGGGAGCTGTTTTTT. This gives the protein CASTQVGSTNTGELFF.

The rearrangement uses TRBV15 and TRBJ2-2, with 7 bases that match TRBD1. Germline V gene lookup returns CDR1 LNHNV and CDR2 YYDKDF (reference sequence). This CDR3 has 19 residues. V gave up 0 bases and J gave up 7 bases; unmatched junction bases: 17. The CDR3 sequence: CATSRDWSTGFNGDGELFF. The CDR3, as DNA: TGTGCCACCAGCAGAGATTGGTCGACAGGGTTTAACGGAGACGGGGAGCTGTTTTTT.

This clonotype was counted only a few times. A read error is possible here, since a much larger clone lies one base away. This CDR3 reads CASSVNYEQYF. DNA for the CDR3: TGTGCCAGCAGTGTCAACTACGAGCAGTACTTC. The gene calls are TRBV25-1 and TRBJ2-7; no clear D. The CDR3 sequence is 11 residues long. V dropped 4 bases and J dropped 3 bases, with 4 bases sitting between them. Germline V CDR1 and CDR2: MGHDK, SYGVNS.

The chain employs TRBV20-1 and TRBJ2-4; D may match TRBD1 or TRBD2 (5 bases each). Germline V gene sequence: CDR1 DFQATT, CDR2 SNEGSKA (reference sequence). Trimming left V 8 bases short and J 0 bases short, with 14 bases between. The CDR3 is made up of 14 amino acids. The CDR3 DNA follows: TGCAGTACGACCCGGGGCGAAGCCAAAAACATTCAGTACTTC. Protein sequence: CSTTRGEAKNIQYF.

V and J are TRBV18 and TRBJ1-4; D is perhaps TRBD1 (6 bases). The germline V gene encodes CDR1 KGHSH and CDR2 LQKENI. V was clipped by 3 bases and J by 8 bases, with 16 bases between them. The CDR3 totals 15 residues. The chain's CDR3 is CASSPSADSREKLFF. CDR3 sequence (DNA): TGTGCCAGCTCACCTTCAGCGGACAGTAGGGAAAAACTGTTTTTT.

A word on this clonotype: A much larger clone is a single base away; this may be a read error. The chain employs TRBV2 and TRBJ2-2, with D possibly called TRBD1 or TRBD2 (5 bases each). CDR3 size: 17 residues. CDR1 SNHLY and CDR2 FYNNEI come from the germline V gene. Between the trimmed V and J ends, which lost 6 bases and 3 bases, there was a span of 20 bases. CDR3 nucleotides: TGTGCCAGCAGCGATAGCAGGGCTGGACTCTACACCGGGGAGCTGTTTTTT. As protein: CASSDSRAGLYTGELFF. The full variable domain, completed using reference TRBV2 and TRBJ2-2, is EPEVTQTPSHQVTQMGQEVILRCVPISNHLYFYWYRQILGQKVEFLVSFYNNEISEKSEIFDDQFSVERPDGSNFTLKIRSTKLEDSAMYFCASSDSRAGLYTGELFFGEGSRLTVL.

The J gene is TRBJ2-7, the V gene TRBV30; 8 bases line up with TRBD1. Germline CDR1 and CDR2: GTSNPN and SVGIG (reference sequence). CDR3 length: 14 amino acids. V shed 2 bases and J 3 bases; nucleotides not matched to a gene: 6. The CDR3 DNA reads as TGTGCCTGGAGTCTCGGACAGGGCCGCTACGAGCAGTACTTC. Amino acids: CAWSLGQGRYEQYF.

This clonotype has ten or more counts. The chain links TRBV6-1 to TRBJ2-7; 8 bases align to TRBD1. The CDR3 sequence is 13 residues long. The germline V gene encodes CDR1 MNHNS and CDR2 SASEGT. V lost 8 bases to trimming and J lost 5 bases; unmatched junction nucleotides: 8. In nucleotides, the CDR3 is TGTGCCAGCGGAACAGGGGGGAATAACGAGCAGTACTTC. It translates to CASGTGGNNEQYF.

This clonotype was seen repeatedly, ten times or more. V gene TRBV12-5 combines with J gene TRBJ2-5; D ambiguous. V was cut by 4 bases and J by 1 base, with 1 base left in between. Germline V gene sequence: CDR1 LGHNT, CDR2 FRNRAP. The CDR3 covers 11 residues. CDR3: CASGSQETQYF. Written as DNA, the CDR3 is TGTGCTAGTGGTTCCCAAGAGACCCAGTACTTC.

This clonotype was seen many times. The chain couples TRBV12-3 or TRBV12-4 to TRBJ2-5; no firm D call. The germline V and J ends were trimmed by 2 bases and 1 base, with 8 bases remaining between them. This CDR3 spans 14 amino acids. The CDR3 region is CASSLWTSQETQYF. The CDR3 DNA reads as TGTGCCAGCAGTTTATGGACCTCCCAAGAGACCCAGTACTTC.

This clonotype came up a few times. A read error may explain this, as a much larger clone is one base away. The chain joins TRBV2 to TRBJ2-7; D may be TRBD1 or TRBD2 (5 bases each). Germline V gives CDR1 SNHLY, CDR2 FYNNEI. This CDR3 contains 14 residues. Trimming stripped 11 bases from V and 0 bases from J, with 17 bases between. DNA of the CDR3: TGTGCCGCAGGAAGGGACGGTGGCTCCTACGAGCAGTACTTC. Amino acids: CAAGRDGGSYEQYF. The whole variable domain, remainder taken from reference TRBV2 and TRBJ2-7, is EPEVTQTPSHQVTQMGQEVILRCVPISNHLYFYWYRQILGQKVEFLVSFYNNEISEKSEIFDDQFSVERPDGSNFTLKIRSTKLEDSAMYFCAAGRDGGSYEQYFGPGTRLTVT.

Notes on this clonotype: Compared with germline, one end of the junction differs, possibly owing to a read error. The chain is built from TRBV28 and TRBJ1-5; 9 bases agree with TRBD1. This CDR3 has 17 residues. Germline CDR1 and CDR2: MDHEN and SYDVKM. The CDR3 DNA reads TGTGCCAACAGTTTAATACTGGGACAGGGCGACAATCAGCCCCAGCATTTT. It translates to CANSLILGQGDNQPQHF.

Notes on this clonotype: This clone may be a read error of a much larger clone one base away. The CDR3 nucleotides are TGTGCCAGCAGCCCCCGGGACGCGGCCAAAAGCATTCAGTACTTC. Translated, it gives CASSPRDAAKSIQYF. The chain carries TRBV13 and TRBJ2-4; D possibly uses TRBD1 or TRBD2 (5 bases each). The CDR3 is 15 amino acids. Germline-derived CDR1 and CDR2 are PRHDT and FYEKMQ (reference sequence).

This rearrangement joins TRBV28 to TRBJ2-1; 8 bases align to TRBD1. There are 13 residues in the CDR3. CDR1 is MDHEN, CDR2 SYDVKM, per germline. The ends lost 4 bases at V and 15 bases at J; junction bases unmatched: 11. The CDR3 reads CASSSTSGGGRFF. In DNA, the CDR3 is TGTGCCAGCAGTTCAACCTCAGGGGGCGGGCGGTTCTTC. Drawing the rest from reference TRBV28 and TRBJ2-1, the complete variable domain is DVKVTQSSRYLVKRTGEKVFLECVQDMDHENMFWYRQDPGLGLRLIYFSYDVKMKEKGDIPEGYSVSREKKERFSLILESASTNQTSMYLCASSSTSGGGRFFGPGTRLTVL.

This clonotype was seen many times. This chain uses TRBV15 with TRBJ1-1, with a possible D match to TRBD1 (6 bases). The CDR3 runs 15 residues. Trimming shortened V by 3 bases and J by 0 bases, and 11 bases separated the two germline ends. Looked up from germline, CDR1 is LNHNV and CDR2 is YYDKDF (reference sequence). The CDR3 here is CATSSWRGMNTEAFF. CDR3 coding DNA: TGTGCCACCAGCAGTTGGAGGGGGATGAACACTGAAGCTTTCTTT. Combining the CDR3 with reference TRBV15 and TRBJ1-1 gives the whole variable domain DAMVIQNPRYQVTQFGKPVTLSCSQTLNHNVMYWYQQKSSQAPKLLFHYYDKDFNNEADTPDNFQSRRPNTSFCFLDIRSPGLGDTAMYLCATSSWRGMNTEAFFGQGTRLTVV.

The chain employs TRBV3-1 and TRBJ2-5, with D maybe TRBD2 (6 bases). The V end lost 1 base, the J end lost 6 bases, and 24 bases lay between the germline ends. Germline lookup yields CDR1 LGHDT and CDR2 YNNKEL (reference sequence). The CDR3 extends over 18 amino acids. For the CDR3, the DNA is TGTGCCAGCAGCCAAGGTCTCGGAAGGGGAGAGGGAGGAAAGACCCAGTACTTC. The encoded protein is CASSQGLGRGEGGKTQYF.